Included here is one TCR beta chain sequence, with context. This CDR3 spans 16 amino acids. J gave up 6 bases and V 4 bases, and 9 bases lay outside the gene matches. CDR1 and CDR2 from the germline V gene are SGHNT and YYREEE (reference sequence). This specimen comes from a study of PD-L1 blockade in urothelial cancer. Turning to the study itself: Atezolizumab at 1,200 mg intravenously every 3 weeks was started by patients at some point between 2014 and 2016. Blood analyses occurred 3 weeks (second dose) and 6 weeks post treatment start.

The time point here: pretreatment peripheral blood. Each individual provided 1 to 8 samples (taken pretreatment and on-treatment). Sequencing used immunoSEQ multiplex PCR; TCRdb keeps in-frame clones, though not all of them. This sample has about 95,000 clones; roughly 84% occur once, and the top ten carry approximately 2%. The sequences come from PBMCs, collected around atezolizumab (anti-PD-L1) treatment. The receptor's source is a man in his sixties with urothelial cancer. This chain joins TRBV5-4 and TRBJ2-1; TRBD2 matches 11 bases. The chain's CDR3 is CASSPPIAGGSNEQFF. The CDR3, as DNA: TGTGCCAGCAGCCCACCCATAGCGGGAGGGAGCAATGAGCAGTTCTTC.